The rows below give T cell receptor beta chains drawn from one sample of a study of cytomegalovirus exposure and HLA in healthy donors. Data came from immunoSEQ multiplex PCR; TCRdb stores just in-frame clones and leaves some out. Found here are 90,000 to 140,000 clones, under 85% of them singletons; the top ten hold about 5.9%. The sequenced material came from PBMCs. These receptor sequences come from a man aged 18 to 35 in good health and CMV-seronegative. Both conserved end residues are part of each CDR3. Fields, in order: J gene, V gene, clone size, D gene, CDR3 protein, CDR3 DNA. D genes are given only for firm matches. Some rows mark clone size as missing; the rest say once, few, many or name a class of expanded clone.

TRBJ2-7	TRBV13	-	TRBD1	CASSSRGTGTYEQYF	TGTGCCAGCAGCTCTCGTGGGACAGGGACCTACGAGCAGTACTTC
TRBJ2-7	TRBV28	few	TRBD1	CASSPGTASSYEQYF	TGTGCCAGCAGCCCCGGGACAGCGAGCTCCTACGAGCAGTACTTC
TRBJ2-7	TRBV7-2	-	-	CASSPPKPYEQYF	TGTGCCAGCAGCCCCCCTAAGCCCTACGAGCAGTACTTC
TRBJ2-4	TRBV21-1	-	-	CASSKGVLLAKNIQYF	TGTGCCAGCAGCAAAGGAGTCCTTTTAGCCAAAAACATTCAGTACTTC
TRBJ2-3	TRBV30	once	-	CAWTRSGLGGDTQYF	TGTGCCTGGACGCGGTCCGGACTAGGGGGAGATACGCAGTATTTT
TRBJ2-5	TRBV9	few	TRBD2	CASSAGTSGRRVGETQYF	TGTGCCAGCAGCGCTGGGACTAGCGGGAGGAGAGTAGGTGAGACCCAGTACTTC
TRBJ1-5	TRBV7-2	-	-	CASRRETGSVEPQHF	TGTGCCAGCAGGCGAGAAACAGGGAGTGTTGAGCCCCAGCATTTT
TRBJ2-7	TRBV11-2	-	-	CASSLDRTIYEQYF	TGTGCCAGCAGCTTAGATCGGACTATCTACGAGCAGTACTTC
TRBJ2-7	TRBV4-2	few	TRBD2	CASSQEMGTSSYEQYF	TGTGCCAGCAGCCAAGAGATGGGGACTAGTTCCTACGAGCAGTACTTC
TRBJ1-2	TRBV2	once	-	CASSSGVSGYTF	TGTGCCAGCAGCTCAGGGGTGTCCGGCTACACCTTC
TRBJ2-2	TRBV10-1	-	TRBD1	CASSDPGTGIGAGELFF	TGCGCCAGCAGTGACCCCGGGACAGGGATAGGGGCCGGGGAGCTGTTTTTT
TRBJ2-5	TRBV6-1	few	-	CASSETSWGLRETQYF	TGTGCCAGCAGTGAAACCTCGTGGGGGCTAAGGGAGACCCAGTACTTC
TRBJ2-7	TRBV6-1	-	TRBD1	CASSWDRGPYEQYF	TGTGCCAGCAGTTGGGACAGGGGCCCCTACGAGCAGTACTTC
TRBJ2-1	TRBV6-6	-	-	CASWPGIDEQFF	TGTGCCAGCTGGCCAGGGATCGATGAGCAGTTCTTC
TRBJ2-5	TRBV7-3	once	TRBD2	CASSFGTSGSPVETQYF	TGTGCCAGCAGCTTCGGGACTAGCGGGAGCCCCGTGGAGACCCAGTACTTC
TRBJ1-2	TRBV6-5	-	TRBD1	CASSYSGTGAYGYTF	TGTGCCAGCAGTTACTCAGGGACAGGAGCCTATGGCTACACCTTC
TRBJ2-7	TRBV13	few	-	CASSFRGISYEQYF	TGTGCCAGCAGCTTCCGAGGGATCAGCTACGAGCAGTACTTC
TRBJ1-5	TRBV29-1	-	-	CSVQTLKTGPWQPQHF	TGCAGCGTTCAGACACTTAAGACAGGACCGTGGCAGCCCCAGCATTTT
TRBJ2-7	TRBV7-9	-	TRBD1	CASSADRTRASYEQYF	TGTGCCAGCAGCGCGGACAGGACCCGCGCCTCCTACGAGCAGTACTTC
TRBJ1-5	TRBV6-4	medium-sized	TRBD1	CASSEGTGGQPQHF	TGTGCCAGCAGTGAGGGGACAGGGGGCCAGCCCCAGCATTTT
TRBJ2-1	TRBV7-2	-	-	CASSSMTAPEQFF	TGTGCCAGCAGCTCCATGACTGCCCCTGAGCAGTTCTTC
TRBJ1-1	TRBV7-3	-	-	CASRPGGGAVNTEAFF	TGTGCCAGCAGGCCGGGCGGGGGCGCGGTGAACACTGAAGCTTTCTTT
TRBJ2-3	TRBV5-4	-	-	CASSSGAPDTQYF	TGTGCCAGCAGCTCGGGAGCGCCAGATACGCAGTATTTT
TRBJ2-7	TRBV7-9	-	-	CASSFERVSYEQYF	TGTGCCAGCAGCTTCGAGAGGGTCTCCTACGAGCAGTACTTC
TRBJ1-2	TRBV18	-	-	CASSSNSGSSTFNYGYTF	TGTGCCAGCTCGTCAAACTCCGGGTCCTCAACCTTCAACTATGGCTACACCTTC
TRBJ2-5	TRBV7-2	-	TRBD1	CASSTRQGVGETQYF	TGTGCCAGCAGCACCAGACAGGGGGTTGGGGAGACCCAGTACTTC
TRBJ1-3	TRBV5-3	-	-	CARSLGEIGAGNTIYF	TGTGCCAGAAGCTTGGGGGAGATCGGTGCTGGAAACACCATATATTTT
TRBJ2-2	TRBV19	once	TRBD2	CASSISSSGLRGGELFF	TGTGCCAGTAGTATAAGCTCTAGCGGACTAAGGGGCGGGGAGCTGTTTTTT
TRBJ1-5	TRBV18	-	TRBD1	CASSRGTGGLNQPQHF	TGTGCCAGCTCACGCGGGACAGGGGGCTTAAATCAGCCCCAGCATTTT
TRBJ2-3	TRBV28	-	TRBD2	CASRSGTRTTDTQYF	TGTGCCAGCAGGAGCGGGACGAGAACCACAGATACGCAGTATTTT
TRBJ2-1	TRBV28	-	TRBD1	CASSSPRDRGSNEQFF	TGTGCCAGCAGTTCGCCCCGGGACAGGGGCTCCAATGAGCAGTTCTTC
TRBJ2-3	TRBV6-1	-	TRBD2	CASSEFSGRAGTDTQYF	TGTGCCAGCAGTGAGTTTAGCGGGAGGGCCGGAACAGATACGCAGTATTTT
TRBJ2-1	TRBV10-3	few	TRBD2	CAISERTSGSHEQFF	TGTGCCATCAGTGAAAGGACTAGCGGGAGCCATGAGCAGTTCTTC
TRBJ1-2	TRBV10-3	-	-	CAISAEIYGYTF	TGTGCCATCAGCGCAGAAATCTATGGCTACACCTTC
TRBJ1-2	TRBV4-3	few	TRBD1	CASSLGTGNLGGYTF	TGCGCCAGCAGCCTTGGGACAGGGAATCTTGGCGGCTACACCTTC
TRBJ2-1	TRBV5-1	-	TRBD2	CASSTGTSGVYNEQFF	TGCGCCAGCAGCACGGGGACTAGCGGAGTCTACAATGAGCAGTTCTTC
TRBJ1-5	TRBV28	-	-	CASSSHDSNQPQHF	TGTGCCAGCAGTTCACACGATAGCAATCAGCCCCAGCATTTT
TRBJ2-1	TRBV4-2	-	TRBD2	CASSPDGTSGRRDNEQFF	TGTGCCAGCAGCCCAGATGGGACTAGCGGGAGAAGGGACAATGAGCAGTTCTTC
TRBJ1-3	TRBV11-2	once	-	CASSLELGHTIYF	TGTGCCAGCAGCTTAGAACTGGGGCACACCATATATTTT
TRBJ2-7	TRBV2	-	-	CASKQLGDIHLYEQYF	TGTGCCAGCAAACAATTGGGGGACATCCATTTGTACGAGCAGTACTTC
TRBJ1-1	TRBV2	-	-	CASSEAAGLNTEAFF	TGTGCCAGCAGTGAAGCGGCGGGGTTGAACACTGAAGCTTTCTTT
TRBJ1-2	TRBV6-5	few	TRBD1	CASSYEDRGDYGYTF	TGTGCCAGCAGTTACGAGGACAGGGGGGACTATGGCTACACCTTC
TRBJ1-5	TRBV19	-	TRBD1	CASSSGQGNQPQHF	TGTGCCAGTAGTTCCGGACAGGGAAATCAGCCCCAGCATTTT
TRBJ1-3	TRBV5-4	few	-	CASSAGGTAAGNTIYF	TGTGCCAGCAGCGCGGGAGGTACAGCTGCTGGAAACACCATATATTTT
TRBJ2-2	TRBV6-5	once	TRBD2	CASSSLTSGAGELFF	TGTGCCAGCAGCTCATTGACTAGCGGGGCCGGGGAGCTGTTTTTT
TRBJ1-2	TRBV18	-	-	CASSPNDRITYGYTF	TGTGCCAGCTCACCAAACGACAGGATCACTTATGGCTACACCTTC
TRBJ2-3	TRBV10-3	-	TRBD2	CAISVGLAGTDTQYF	TGTGCCATCAGTGTGGGACTAGCGGGCACAGATACGCAGTATTTT
TRBJ1-5	TRBV6-6	few	-	CASSLANRHSNQPQHF	TGTGCCAGCAGCCTCGCTAATCGTCATAGCAATCAGCCCCAGCATTTT
TRBJ1-5	TRBV4-1	few	-	CASSQDGGNQPQHF	TGCGCCAGCAGCCAAGATGGCGGGAATCAGCCCCAGCATTTT
TRBJ1-3	TRBV14	few	-	CASSPSQGLYSGNTIYF	TGTGCCAGCAGCCCAAGTCAGGGGTTGTACTCTGGAAACACCATATATTTT
TRBJ1-1	TRBV27	-	TRBD1	CASSPGQGGTEAFF	TGTGCCAGCAGTCCAGGACAGGGGGGTACTGAAGCTTTCTTT
TRBJ2-7	TRBV6-5	-	TRBD2	CASRPGTSGNYEQYF	TGTGCCAGCAGGCCTGGGACTAGCGGAAACTACGAGCAGTACTTC
TRBJ2-1	TRBV5-6	many	-	CASTYGANEQFF	TGTGCCAGCACCTACGGAGCTAATGAGCAGTTCTTC
TRBJ2-7	TRBV6-6	-	-	CASRGQSAYEQYF	TGTGCCAGCCGAGGCCAATCGGCATACGAGCAGTACTTC
TRBJ2-7	TRBV7-2	-	TRBD1	CASSPPGQGYVQQYF	TGTGCCAGCAGCCCCCCGGGACAGGGTTATGTTCAGCAGTACTTC